This TCR beta chain was recorded in a study of shared clonotypes between healthy human individuals. Deletions cut 7 bases from V and 6 bases from J, with 16 bases between. Germline CDR1 SNHLY, CDR2 FYNNEI. The CDR3 length is 14 residues. It was into CD45RA+ naive and CD45RA-negative memory subsets that the CD4+ cells were split. Profiled with immunoSEQ multiplex PCR; TCRdb holds only in-frame clones, not every one. The data hold under 1,100,000 clones, with about 76% observed a single time. Material: memory CD4+ T cells sorted from blood. Specified subset: CD45RA-negative fraction. V gene TRBV2 combines with J gene TRBJ2-1; D remains unclear. The TCR was taken from a man aged 18-30 years in good health. CDR3 protein: CASMSALWANEQFF. In DNA, the CDR3 is TGTGCCAGCATGTCAGCTCTTTGGGCCAATGAGCAGTTCTTC.